This TCR beta chain was observed in a study of cytomegalovirus exposure and HLA in healthy donors. Study details: The use of the same platform for the roughly 130 validation repertoires and the roughly 700 first-cohort repertoires was reported by a later analysis. The study, taken as a whole, reports: The study put under 200 TCR beta chains on its list as cytomegalovirus-associated.

Germline CDR1 reads MGHRA; CDR2 reads YSYEKL. The CDR3 has 15 residues. Trimming left V 4 bases short and J 5 bases short, with 17 bases between. The study drew the donors from its approximately 130-subject validation cohort, separate from the roughly 710-subject first cohort. Here immunoSEQ multiplex PCR was the method, and the copy in TCRdb shows in-frame clones only, minus some. The table shows 70,000 to 80,000 clones, with around 94% occurring only once. To note about this clone: The antigen is not known.

Sequenced sample: PBMCs. V and J are TRBV4-1 and TRBJ2-5; TRBD2 is a possible D gene (5 bases). This receptor was taken from a woman between 18 and 29 years old in good health and CMV-seropositive. The CDR3 loop reads CASSPRPVGGETQYF. The CDR3 bases are TGCGCCAGCAGCCCCCGCCCAGTCGGCGGGGAGACCCAGTACTTC.